This passage covers 5 T cell receptor beta chains from one sample sequenced in a study of Ad26.COV2.S vaccination and SARS-CoV-2 variants. Treatment: 15 to 20 received Ad26.COV2.S at low or high dose, single or two shots; 5 received placebo; per-sample allocation not given. Samples came from day 63 after the first vaccine or placebo injection. Sequenced by immunoSEQ multiplex PCR; TCRdb stores in-frame clones only, minus some. Of hundreds of thousands of clones in the sample, more than 80% were seen once. The sequences come from peripheral blood, collected in a trial of Ad26.COV2.S vaccine versus placebo. Every receptor here comes from a person between 18 and 60 years old who received the Ad26.COV2.S COVID-19 vaccine or a placebo.

This chain links TRBV30 with TRBJ1-1, with D possibly TRBD1 on 6 matching bases. The CDR3 covers 13 residues. Per the germline V gene, CDR1 is GTSNPN and CDR2 is SVGIG (reference sequence). V was shortened by 0 bases and J by 3 bases, with 8 bases between the two germline ends. CDR3 in amino acids: CAWSVRTDTEAFF. As DNA, the CDR3 is TGTGCCTGGAGTGTACGGACAGACACTGAAGCTTTCTTT.

The chain has TRBV4-2 and TRBJ1-1; D is undetermined. Deletions cut 0 bases from V and 0 bases from J, with 8 bases between. This CDR3 comprises 15 residues. In germline, CDR1 is LGHNA, CDR2 YNFKEQ. The CDR3 is CASSQESRMNTEAFF. As DNA, the CDR3 is TGTGCCAGCAGCCAAGAGAGCCGAATGAACACTGAAGCTTTCTTT.

This clone occurred once. This sequence joins TRBV2 and TRBJ2-5; D possibly corresponds to TRBD2 (6 bases). The CDR3 sequence is 13 residues long. The germline CDR1 and CDR2 sequences are SNHLY and FYNNEI. Between the trimmed V and J ends, which lost 4 bases and 5 bases, there was a span of 11 bases. The CDR3: CASSVEGRETQYF. In DNA form, the CDR3 reads TGTGCCAGCAGTGTGGAGGGCCGGGAGACCCAGTACTTC.

The J gene is TRBJ2-1, the V gene TRBV7-9; 8 bases map to TRBD2. The CDR3 totals 14 residues. The junction had 6 bases not matched to a gene; V was cut back by 3 bases and J by 8 bases. Germline V gene sequence: CDR1 SEHNR, CDR2 FQNEAQ (reference sequence). The chain's CDR3 is CASSFREGRDEQFF. Here the CDR3 DNA reads TGTGCCAGCAGCTTCCGGGAGGGCCGCGATGAGCAGTTCTTC.

The gene calls are TRBV6-6 and TRBJ2-7; TRBD2 matches 8 bases. Germline CDR1 and CDR2: MNHNY and SVGAGI (reference sequence). The CDR3 is 14 amino acids. Unmatched junction bases numbered 6, after V lost 5 bases and J lost 3 bases. Here the CDR3 reads CASSLEGTSYEQYF. The CDR3 region has the DNA TGTGCCAGCAGTCTCGAGGGGACTAGCTACGAGCAGTACTTC.